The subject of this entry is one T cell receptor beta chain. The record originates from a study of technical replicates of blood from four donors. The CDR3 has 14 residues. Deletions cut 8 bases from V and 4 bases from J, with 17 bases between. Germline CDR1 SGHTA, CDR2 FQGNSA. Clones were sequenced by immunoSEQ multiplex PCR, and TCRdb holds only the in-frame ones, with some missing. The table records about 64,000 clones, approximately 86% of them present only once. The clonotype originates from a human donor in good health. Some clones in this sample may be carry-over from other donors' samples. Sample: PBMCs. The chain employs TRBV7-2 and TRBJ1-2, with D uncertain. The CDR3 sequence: CASGTGLSRYGYTF. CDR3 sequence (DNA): TGTGCCAGCGGCACCGGACTTTCCCGCTATGGCTACACCTTC.